This T cell receptor beta chain was profiled in a study of OX40 agonist ivuxolimab in advanced cancers. Study-level information: Hepatocellular carcinoma, melanoma, renal cell or head and neck cancer was diagnosed in the dose-escalation patients.

CDR3 size: 13 residues. Germline values: CDR1 SGHRS, CDR2 YFSETQ. Trimming pared 1 base from V and 7 bases from J, leaving 6 bases between. Sequencing used immunoSEQ multiplex PCR; TCRdb keeps in-frame clones, though not all of them. The data contain around 51,000 clones, over 75% of them singletons. This TCR was sampled from an adult with an advanced solid tumor such as melanoma, head and neck, liver or kidney cancer. The starting material was CD4+ or CD8+ T cells sorted from blood, obtained in a trial of the OX40 agonist ivuxolimab. The gene calls are TRBV5-1 and TRBJ1-6, with D unresolved. Here the CDR3 DNA reads TGCGCCAGCAGCTTGAGCGCAAATTCACCCCTCCACTTT. It codes for CASSLSANSPLHF.